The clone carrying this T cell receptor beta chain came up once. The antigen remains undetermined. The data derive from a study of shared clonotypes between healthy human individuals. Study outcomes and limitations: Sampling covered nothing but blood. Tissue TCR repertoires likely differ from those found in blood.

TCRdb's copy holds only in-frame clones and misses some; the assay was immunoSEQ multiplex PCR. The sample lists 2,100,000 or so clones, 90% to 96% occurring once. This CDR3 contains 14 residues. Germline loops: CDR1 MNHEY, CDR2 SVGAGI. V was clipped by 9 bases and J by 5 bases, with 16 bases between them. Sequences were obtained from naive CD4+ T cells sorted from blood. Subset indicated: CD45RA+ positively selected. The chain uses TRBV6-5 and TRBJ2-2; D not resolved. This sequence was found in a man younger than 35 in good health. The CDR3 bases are TGTGCCAGGCGATCCATTCCAGAGACCGGGGAGCTGTTTTTT. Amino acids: CARRSIPETGELFF.